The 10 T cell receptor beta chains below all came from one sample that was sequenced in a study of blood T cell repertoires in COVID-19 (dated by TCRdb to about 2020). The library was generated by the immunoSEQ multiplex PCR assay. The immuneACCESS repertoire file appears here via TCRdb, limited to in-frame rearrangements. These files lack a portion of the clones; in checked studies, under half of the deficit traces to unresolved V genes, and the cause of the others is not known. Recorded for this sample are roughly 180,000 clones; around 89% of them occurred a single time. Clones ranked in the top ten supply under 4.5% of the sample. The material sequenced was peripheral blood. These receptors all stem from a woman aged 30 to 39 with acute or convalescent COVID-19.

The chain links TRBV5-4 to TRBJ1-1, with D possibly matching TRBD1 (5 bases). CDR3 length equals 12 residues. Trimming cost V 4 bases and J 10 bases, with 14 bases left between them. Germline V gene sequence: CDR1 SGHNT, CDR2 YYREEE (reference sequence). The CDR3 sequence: CASSPWGEPAFF. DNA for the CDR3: TGTGCCAGCAGCCCATGGGGGGAGCCAGCTTTCTTT.

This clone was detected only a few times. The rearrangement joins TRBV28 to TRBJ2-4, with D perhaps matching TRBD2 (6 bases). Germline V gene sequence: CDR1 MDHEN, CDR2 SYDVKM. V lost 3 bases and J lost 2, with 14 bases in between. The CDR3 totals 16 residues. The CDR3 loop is CASSLVGGLTKNIQYF. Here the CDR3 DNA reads TGTGCCAGCAGTTTGGTCGGAGGGCTGACCAAAAACATTCAGTACTTC.

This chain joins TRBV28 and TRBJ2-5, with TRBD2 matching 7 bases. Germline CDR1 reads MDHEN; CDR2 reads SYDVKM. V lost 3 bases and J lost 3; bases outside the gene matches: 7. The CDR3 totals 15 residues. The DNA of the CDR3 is TGTGCCAGCAGTTTGCCCGGGGAGGGTAAAGAGACCCAGTACTTC. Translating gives CASSLPGEGKETQYF.

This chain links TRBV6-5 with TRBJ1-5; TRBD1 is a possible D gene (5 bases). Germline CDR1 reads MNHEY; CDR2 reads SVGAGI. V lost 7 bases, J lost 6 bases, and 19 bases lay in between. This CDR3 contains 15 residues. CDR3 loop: CASNEGRIRGQPQHF. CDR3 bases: TGTGCCAGCAACGAGGGGAGGATTAGGGGTCAGCCCCAGCATTTT.

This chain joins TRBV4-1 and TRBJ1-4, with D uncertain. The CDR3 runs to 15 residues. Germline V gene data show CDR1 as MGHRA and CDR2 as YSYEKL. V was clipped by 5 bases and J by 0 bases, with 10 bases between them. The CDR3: CASSYPGSTNEKLFF. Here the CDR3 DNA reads TGCGCCAGCAGCTACCCGGGATCAACTAATGAAAAACTGTTTTTT.

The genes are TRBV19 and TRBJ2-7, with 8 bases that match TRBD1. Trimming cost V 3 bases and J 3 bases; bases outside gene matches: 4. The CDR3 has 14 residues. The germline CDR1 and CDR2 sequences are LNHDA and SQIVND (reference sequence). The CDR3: CASSIGTGLYEQYF. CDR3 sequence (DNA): TGTGCCAGTAGTATCGGGACAGGACTCTACGAGCAGTACTTC.

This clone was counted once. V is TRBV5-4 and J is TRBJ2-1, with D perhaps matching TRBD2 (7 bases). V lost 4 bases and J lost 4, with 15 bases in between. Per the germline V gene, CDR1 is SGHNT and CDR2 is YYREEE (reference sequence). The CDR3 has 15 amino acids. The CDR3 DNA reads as TGTGCCAGCAGCCACGAGGGAGGGGGGTACAATGAGCAGTTCTTC. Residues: CASSHEGGGYNEQFF.

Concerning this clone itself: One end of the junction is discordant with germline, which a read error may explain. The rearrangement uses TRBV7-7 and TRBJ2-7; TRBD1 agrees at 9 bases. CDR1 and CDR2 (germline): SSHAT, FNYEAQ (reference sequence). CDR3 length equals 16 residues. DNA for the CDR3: TGTGCTAGCAGCTTAGCGCCCAGGGGACAGGGCCACGAGCAGTACTTC. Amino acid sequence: CASSLAPRGQGHEQYF.

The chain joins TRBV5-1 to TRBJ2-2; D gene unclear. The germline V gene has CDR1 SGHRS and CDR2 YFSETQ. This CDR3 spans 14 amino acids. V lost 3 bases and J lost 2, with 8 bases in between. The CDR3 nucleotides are TGCGCCAGCAGCTCGTCTCCTAACACCGGGGAGCTGTTTTTT. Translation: CASSSSPNTGELFF.

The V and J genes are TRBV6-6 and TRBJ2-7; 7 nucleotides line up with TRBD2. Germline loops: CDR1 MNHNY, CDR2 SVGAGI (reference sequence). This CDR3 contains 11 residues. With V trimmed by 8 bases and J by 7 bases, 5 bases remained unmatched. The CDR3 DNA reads TGTGCCAGCGGGAGGGCGGGGGAGCAGTACTTC. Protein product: CASGRAGEQYF.